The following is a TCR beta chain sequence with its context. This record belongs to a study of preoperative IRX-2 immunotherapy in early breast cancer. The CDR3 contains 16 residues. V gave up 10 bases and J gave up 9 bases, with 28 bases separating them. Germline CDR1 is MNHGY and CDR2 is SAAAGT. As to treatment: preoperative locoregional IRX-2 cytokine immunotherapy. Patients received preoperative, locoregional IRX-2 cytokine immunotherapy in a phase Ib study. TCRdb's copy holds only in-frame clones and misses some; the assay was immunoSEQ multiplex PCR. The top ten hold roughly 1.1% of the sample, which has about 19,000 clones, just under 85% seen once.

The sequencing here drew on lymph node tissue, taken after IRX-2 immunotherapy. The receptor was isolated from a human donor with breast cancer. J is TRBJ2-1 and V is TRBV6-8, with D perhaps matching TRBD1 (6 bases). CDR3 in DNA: TGTGCCATCAGGGGACCAGGGGCTGAATTTAAGGGTGAGCAGTTCTTC. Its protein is CAIRGPGAEFKGEQFF.